A selection of T cell receptor beta chains follows, all from one sample in a study of T cell responses to AZD1222 COVID-19 vaccine. Produced via immunoSEQ multiplex PCR; TCRdb's table is partial and in-frame only. The sample has 100,000 to 120,000 clones; 70% to 90% are singletons. Source: peripheral blood, taken 28 days after the second AZD1222 dose. The source is an adult who received the AZD1222 COVID-19 vaccine. The CDR3 runs from the conserved cysteine through the conserved F or W. Each record gives: CDR3 protein, CDR3 DNA, clone size, D gene, J gene, V gene. The D gene is left open where the match is weak. Some rows mark clone size as missing; the rest say once, few, many or name a class of expanded clone.

CDR3: CASSFNLSGSKGPIAKNIQYF; DNA: TGTGCCAGCAGTTTTAATCTTAGCGGGAGTAAGGGCCCAATAGCCAAAAACATTCAGTACTTC; size: .; D: TRBD2; J: TRBJ2-4; V: TRBV27
CDR3: CASSMTSPSPTYEQYF; DNA: TGCGCCAGCAGCATGACTAGCCCGAGCCCGACCTACGAGCAGTACTTC; size: .; D: TRBD2; J: TRBJ2-7; V: TRBV4-1
CDR3: CASSPRRASYEQYF; DNA: TGTGCCAGCAGCCCTCGGAGGGCCTCCTACGAGCAGTACTTC; size: .; D: .; J: TRBJ2-7; V: TRBV3-1/TRBV3-2
CDR3: CASSLSKRGDTQYF; DNA: TGTGCCAGCAGTTTATCAAAGCGGGGGGATACGCAGTATTTT; size: .; D: TRBD2; J: TRBJ2-3; V: TRBV27
CDR3: CASSEQGLSNTGELFF; DNA: TGTGCCAGCAGTGAACAGGGCCTATCGAACACCGGGGAGCTGTTTTTT; size: few; D: .; J: TRBJ2-2; V: TRBV2
CDR3: CASSQRQLNEKLFF; DNA: TGTGCCAGCAGCCAAAGACAGCTTAATGAAAAACTGTTTTTT; size: .; D: .; J: TRBJ1-4; V: TRBV14
CDR3: CASSLNRGNSYEQYF; DNA: TGCGCCAGCAGCTTGAACAGGGGTAATTCCTACGAGCAGTACTTC; size: .; D: TRBD1; J: TRBJ2-7; V: TRBV5-1
CDR3: CASKEITNTGELFF; DNA: TGCGCCAGCAAGGAAATAACGAACACCGGGGAGCTGTTTTTT; size: .; D: .; J: TRBJ2-2; V: TRBV5-1
CDR3: CASSFSWGGETQYF; DNA: TGTGCCAGCAGCTTTAGTTGGGGGGGAGAGACCCAGTACTTC; size: .; D: TRBD2; J: TRBJ2-5; V: TRBV11-2
CDR3: CATSDYFADRAGELFF; DNA: TGTGCCACCAGTGATTATTTCGCGGACAGGGCCGGGGAGCTGTTTTTT; size: .; D: TRBD1; J: TRBJ2-2; V: TRBV24-1
CDR3: CASSSGLADYEQYF; DNA: TGTGCCAGCAGCTCCGGACTAGCGGACTACGAGCAGTACTTC; size: .; D: TRBD2; J: TRBJ2-7; V: TRBV13
CDR3: CASSPGSVNYGYTF; DNA: TGTGCCAGCAGCCCCGGATCGGTGAACTATGGCTACACCTTC; size: .; D: .; J: TRBJ1-2; V: TRBV4-2
CDR3: CASSWDSLGYEKLFF; DNA: TGTGCCAGCAGCTGGGACAGTTTAGGGTATGAAAAACTGTTTTTT; size: .; D: TRBD1; J: TRBJ1-4; V: TRBV5-5
CDR3: CASSIGGGTEAFF; DNA: TGTGCCAGTAGTATCGGGGGTGGTACTGAAGCTTTCTTT; size: .; D: .; J: TRBJ1-1; V: TRBV19
CDR3: CASSPDRGRAREETQYF; DNA: TGTGCCAGCTCACCGGACCGCGGGAGGGCCCGGGAAGAGACCCAGTACTTC; size: .; D: TRBD2; J: TRBJ2-5; V: TRBV18
CDR3: CASSRDINSGNTIYF; DNA: TGTGCCAGCAGCCGGGACATCAACTCTGGAAACACCATATATTTT; size: .; D: .; J: TRBJ1-3; V: TRBV5-6
CDR3: CASSESRLNYGYTF; DNA: TGTGCCAGCAGTGAATCGAGACTCAACTATGGCTACACCTTC; size: .; D: .; J: TRBJ1-2; V: TRBV6-1
CDR3: CASSLKDRPSLQPQHF; DNA: TGTGCCAGCAGTTTAAAGGACAGGCCATCCCTCCAGCCCCAGCATTTT; size: .; D: TRBD1; J: TRBJ1-5; V: TRBV28
CDR3: CASSRYEQYF; DNA: TGTGCCAGCAGCCGCTACGAGCAGTACTTC; size: .; D: .; J: TRBJ2-7; V: TRBV28
CDR3: CATSDPLDGLEGSLHF; DNA: TGTGCCACCAGTGATCCTCTGGATGGCCTCGAGGGGTCCCTCCACTTT; size: .; D: .; J: TRBJ1-6; V: TRBV24-1
CDR3: CASRAGTSGTNEQFF; DNA: TGTGCCAGCAGGGCCGGGACTAGCGGGACCAATGAGCAGTTCTTC; size: once; D: TRBD2; J: TRBJ2-1; V: TRBV27
CDR3: CSVREYQETQYF; DNA: TGCAGCGTAAGGGAATATCAAGAGACCCAGTACTTC; size: .; D: .; J: TRBJ2-5; V: TRBV29-1
CDR3: CASSHTSGMSGNTQYF; DNA: TGCGCCAGCAGCCATACTAGCGGGATGAGCGGAAATACGCAGTATTTT; size: .; D: TRBD2; J: TRBJ2-3; V: TRBV4-1
CDR3: CASSLSGKHYEQYF; DNA: TGTGCCAGCAGCCTCAGCGGGAAGCACTACGAGCAGTACTTC; size: .; D: TRBD2; J: TRBJ2-7; V: TRBV3-1/TRBV3-2
CDR3: CASSLTEYYEQYF; DNA: TGTGCCAGCAGCTTAACAGAATACTACGAGCAGTACTTC; size: .; D: .; J: TRBJ2-7; V: TRBV11-2
CDR3: CASALTGFSYGYTF; DNA: TGTGCTAGTGCCTTGACAGGGTTCTCCTATGGCTACACCTTC; size: .; D: TRBD1; J: TRBJ1-2; V: TRBV12-5
CDR3: CASSLQTGVNEQYF; DNA: TGTGCCAGCAGCCTCCAGACAGGGGTTAACGAGCAGTACTTC; size: few; D: TRBD1; J: TRBJ2-7; V: TRBV3-1/TRBV3-2
CDR3: CASSEALDTFIYF; DNA: TGTGCCAGCAGTGAAGCGTTGGACACCTTCATATATTTT; size: .; D: .; J: TRBJ1-3; V: TRBV6-1
CDR3: CASSADHRETQYF; DNA: TGTGCCAGCAGCGCCGACCACAGGGAGACCCAGTACTTC; size: once; D: .; J: TRBJ2-5; V: TRBV2
CDR3: CASSPPAGVGETQYF; DNA: TGTGCCAGCTCACCACCGGCAGGGGTAGGGGAGACCCAGTACTTC; size: .; D: .; J: TRBJ2-5; V: TRBV18
CDR3: CAGRDSLNQPQHF; DNA: TGTGCCGGCCGGGACAGTCTAAATCAGCCCCAGCATTTT; size: once; D: TRBD1; J: TRBJ1-5; V: TRBV6-5
CDR3: CASSSGQPGGELFF; DNA: TGTGCCAGCAGTTCGGGACAGCCGGGCGGGGAGCTGTTTTTT; size: .; D: TRBD1; J: TRBJ2-2; V: TRBV28
CDR3: CASGTSGRGSEQYF; DNA: TGTGCCAGTGGGACTAGCGGGAGAGGTTCCGAGCAGTACTTC; size: .; D: TRBD2; J: TRBJ2-7; V: TRBV10-3
CDR3: CASSIDRQYGYTF; DNA: TGTGCCAGTAGTATAGACCGACAGTATGGCTACACCTTC; size: .; D: .; J: TRBJ1-2; V: TRBV19
CDR3: CASSGQGERYGYTF; DNA: TGTGCCAGCAGTGGTCAGGGTGAGCGCTATGGCTACACCTTC; size: once; D: .; J: TRBJ1-2; V: TRBV2
CDR3: CASSPGQGFYNEQFF; DNA: TGTGCCAGCAGCCCGGGACAGGGCTTTTACAATGAGCAGTTCTTC; size: once; D: TRBD1; J: TRBJ2-1; V: TRBV11-3
CDR3: CASSLKQKNTEAFF; DNA: TGTGCCAGCAGCCTCAAACAGAAGAACACTGAAGCTTTCTTT; size: .; D: .; J: TRBJ1-1; V: TRBV6-5
CDR3: CASSLYMGNQPQHF; DNA: TGTGCCAGCAGCTTATATATGGGCAATCAGCCCCAGCATTTT; size: once; D: .; J: TRBJ1-5; V: TRBV7-2
CDR3: CASSLGGEAPLHF; DNA: TGTGCCAGCAGCTTAGGAGGGGAGGCACCCCTCCACTTT; size: .; D: .; J: TRBJ1-6; V: TRBV7-9
CDR3: CATSDYPRRFSYNEQFF; DNA: TGTGCCACCAGTGATTATCCTAGACGATTCTCCTACAATGAGCAGTTCTTC; size: once; D: .; J: TRBJ2-1; V: TRBV24-1
CDR3: CASSIGVSTAVEPQHF; DNA: TGTGCCAGTAGTATTGGAGTAAGTACAGCGGTTGAACCCCAGCATTTT; size: .; D: .; J: TRBJ1-5; V: TRBV19
CDR3: CAINGPGQNTEAFF; DNA: TGTGCCATCAACGGACCGGGACAGAACACTGAAGCTTTCTTT; size: .; D: .; J: TRBJ1-1; V: TRBV10-3
CDR3: CASSVESLGPLYEQYF; DNA: TGTGCCAGCAGCGTAGAGTCCCTGGGACCGCTCTACGAGCAGTACTTC; size: .; D: .; J: TRBJ2-7; V: TRBV9
CDR3: CASRFTIAGGQQFF; DNA: TGTGCCAGCAGATTCACAATAGCGGGGGGACAGCAGTTCTTC; size: .; D: TRBD2; J: TRBJ2-1; V: TRBV3-1/TRBV3-2
CDR3: CASSEESSYNSPLHF; DNA: TGTGCCAGCAGTGAAGAAAGCTCCTATAATTCACCCCTCCACTTT; size: .; D: .; J: TRBJ1-6; V: TRBV2
CDR3: CASSVGPGETQYF; DNA: TGTGCCAGCAGCGTAGGCCCCGGGGAGACCCAGTACTTC; size: .; D: .; J: TRBJ2-5; V: TRBV9